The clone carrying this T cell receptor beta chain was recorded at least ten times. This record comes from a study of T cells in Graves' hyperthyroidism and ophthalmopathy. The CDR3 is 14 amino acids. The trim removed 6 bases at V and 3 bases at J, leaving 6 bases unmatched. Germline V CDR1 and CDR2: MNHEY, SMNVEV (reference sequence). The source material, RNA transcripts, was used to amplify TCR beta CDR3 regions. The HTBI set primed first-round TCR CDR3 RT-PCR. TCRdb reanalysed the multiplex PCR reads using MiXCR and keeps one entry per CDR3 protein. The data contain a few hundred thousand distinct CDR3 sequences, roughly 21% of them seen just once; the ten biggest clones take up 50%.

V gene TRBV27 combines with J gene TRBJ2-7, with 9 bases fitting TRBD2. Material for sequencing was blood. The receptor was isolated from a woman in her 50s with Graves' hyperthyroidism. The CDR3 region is CASRPGTSLYEQYF. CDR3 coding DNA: TGTGCCAGCAGACCCGGGACTAGCCTCTACGAGCAGTACTTC.